Below, one TCR beta chain is given with its context. The data derive from a study of blood T cell repertoires in COVID-19. Study in general: Samples representing acute and convalescent COVID-19 were sourced from the United States, Italy and Spain. From T cells, B-cell-depleted T cells, or PBMCs came the material, which was cDNA or gDNA.

As handled by the study authors: Counts of nucleated cells, estimated from reference gene primer amplification, were obtained. Sequencing was performed with immunoSEQ multiplex PCR; in TCRdb, only in-frame clones are kept and a portion is missing. V, J and clone size reflect that table, while D and trimming were determined from the DNA. This table has tens of thousands of clones, around 67% appearing once. V was cut by 4 bases and J by 1 base, with 11 bases left in between. CDR3 length: 14 amino acids. Germline V gene data show CDR1 as SEHNR and CDR2 as FQNEAQ (reference sequence). This TCR was recovered from a man aged 70 or older with COVID-19, enrolled during active disease. The V call is TRBV7-9, the J call TRBJ2-7; D remains ambiguous. Sequencing used peripheral blood. DNA for the CDR3: TGTGCCAGCAGCTCCTTCGAAGCATCCTACGAGCAGTACTTC. This translates into CASSSFEASYEQYF. Together with reference TRBV7-9 and TRBJ2-7, the CDR3 gives the full variable domain: DTGVSQNPRHKITKRGQNVTFRCDPISEHNRLYWYRQTLGQGPEFLTYFQNEAQLEKSRLLSDRFSAERPKGSFSTLEIQRTEQGDSAMYLCASSSFEASYEQYFGPGTRLTVT.